This passage covers 23 T cell receptor beta chains from one sample sequenced in a study of identical twins. MiXCR, applied by TCRdb to the 5' RACE reads, yields one record per CDR3 protein. The sample lists around 1.7 million distinct CDR3 sequences, less than 35% seen once, with approximately 0.29% in the top ten. The sample taken for sequencing was cord blood. These receptors were collected from a newborn girl in good health.

The V call is TRBV5-5, the J call TRBJ1-5; TRBD1 matches at 7 bases. CDR3 length: 16 amino acids. The germline V gene has CDR1 SGHKS and CDR2 YYEKEE (reference sequence). With V trimmed by 4 bases and J by 6 bases, 13 bases remained unmatched. The CDR3 spells CASSISLGGGSQPQHF. In nucleotides, the CDR3 is TGTGCCAGCAGCATTTCCTTGGGAGGGGGCTCTCAGCCCCAGCATTTT.

This clonotype was detected a few times. The chain employs TRBV7-2 and TRBJ1-2; 7 positions match TRBD1. This CDR3 comprises 17 residues. Germline V gene lookup returns CDR1 SGHTA and CDR2 FQGNSA. Germline trimming cut 2 bases from V and 0 bases from J; bases unmatched to any gene: 9. CDR3 sequence: CASSLRPKGQANYGYTF. CDR3 DNA: TGTGCCAGCAGCTTACGTCCCAAAGGACAGGCTAACTATGGCTACACCTTC.

With regard to this clonotype: This may be a read error: a much more frequent sequence differs by one nucleotide. V and J are TRBV29-1 and TRBJ2-5; 8 bases align to TRBD1. The J segment lost 4 bases and the V segment lost 7 bases, leaving 2 bases of the junction unmatched. Germline V lookup: CDR1 SQVTM, CDR2 ANQGSEA. The CDR3 covers 11 residues. The CDR3 DNA follows: TGCAGCGGCGACAGGGGAGAGACCCAGTACTTC. This translates into CSGDRGETQYF.

The chain links TRBV3-1 to TRBJ2-1; TRBD2 matches at 10 bases. With V trimmed by 1 base and J by 8 bases, 11 bases remained unmatched. This CDR3 has 17 amino acids. CDR1 LGHDT and CDR2 YNNKEL come from the germline V gene (reference sequence). The CDR3, as DNA: TGTGCCAGCAGCCAAGTCTTAAGCGGGGGGGCTTCCCATGAGCAGTTCTTC. It encodes CASSQVLSGGASHEQFF.

The chain carries TRBV5-1 and TRBJ2-3; possibly TRBD1 or TRBD2 for D (7 bases each). V lost 2 bases, J lost 7 bases, and 17 bases lay in between. Germline CDR1 is SGHRS and CDR2 is YFSETQ. This CDR3 comprises 15 residues. CDR3: CASSLKTGREYTQYF. CDR3 in DNA: TGCGCCAGCAGCTTAAAGACAGGGCGGGAGTATACGCAGTATTTT.

On this clonotype itself: The junction does not match germline at one end; this may be a read error. The rearrangement links TRBV7-2 to TRBJ1-2, with 9 bases aligning to TRBD1. The germline gives CDR1 SGHTA, CDR2 FQGNSA. The CDR3 has 15 residues. CDR3: CASGSWTGENCGYTF. CDR3 DNA: TGTGCCAGCGGCTCCTGGACAGGGGAGAACTGTGGCTACACCTTC.

The chain links TRBV11-2 to TRBJ2-5; D is unclear. The germline gives CDR1 SGHAT, CDR2 FQNNGV. The V and J ends lost 4 bases and 5 bases respectively, with 8 bases between them. CDR3 size: 12 residues. The DNA of the CDR3 is TGTGCCAGCAGCTCCCCGGTGGAGACCCAGTACTTC. It encodes CASSSPVETQYF.

The genes are TRBV9 and TRBJ2-1, with D uncertain. V lost 0 bases and J lost 0, with 7 bases in between. CDR3 length: 15 residues. Germline V CDR1 and CDR2: SGDLS, YYNGEE. CDR3 sequence: CASSVGLFSYNEQFF. The CDR3 DNA reads TGTGCCAGCAGCGTAGGTCTCTTCTCCTACAATGAGCAGTTCTTC. The full variable domain, rest sourced from reference TRBV9 and TRBJ2-1, is DSGVTQTPKHLITATGQRVTLRCSPRSGDLSVYWYQQSLDQGLQFLIQYYNGEERAKGNILERFSAQQFPDLHSELNLSSLELGDSALYFCASSVGLFSYNEQFFGPGTRLTVL.

The chain has TRBV4-2 and TRBJ1-1; D is perhaps TRBD1 (5 bases). The germline V gene has CDR1 LGHNA and CDR2 YNFKEQ. The CDR3 extends over 17 amino acids. The V gene lost 0 bases and the J gene lost 6 bases, with 20 bases spanning the gap. CDR3 sequence reads: CASSQDRAETAFAEAFF. CDR3 nucleotides: TGTGCCAGCAGCCAAGATAGAGCGGAGACAGCTTTCGCTGAAGCTTTCTTT.

Concerning this clonotype itself: Being one base from a much bigger clone, this may be a read error. The chain uses TRBV21-1 and TRBJ2-1; the tabulated D call, TRBD2, remains unverified against the DNA. TRBV21-1 has pseudogene status. This CDR3 region has 17 residues. The CDR3 sequence: CAGSKGTSGFSYNEQFF. CDR3 DNA: TGTGCCGGCAGCAAAGGGACTAGCGGATTCTCCTACAATGAGCAGTTCTTC.

V usage is TRBV3-1 and J usage is TRBJ2-3; TRBD2 agrees at 9 bases. CDR3 length equals 16 residues. CDR1 and CDR2 from the germline V gene are LGHDT and YNNKEL (reference sequence). V gave up 0 bases and J gave up 6 bases; unmatched junction bases: 7. The CDR3 bases are TGTGCCAGCAGCCAAGATCGACTAGCGGCCCTGGATACGCAGTATTTT. Amino acids: CASSQDRLAALDTQYF.

This clonotype was found a few times. The rearrangement uses TRBV10-3 and TRBJ2-4; no reliable D call. From germline, CDR1 is ENHRY and CDR2 SYGVKD. The CDR3 has 15 amino acids. The V and J ends lost 2 bases and 0 bases respectively, with 8 bases between them. The CDR3: CAISEDTLAKNIQYF. DNA for the CDR3: TGTGCCATCAGTGAGGACACCCTAGCCAAAAACATTCAGTACTTC.

On this clonotype itself: Its ends do not fully match the called genes, so a read error is possible. V gene TRBV7-2 combines with J gene TRBJ2-3; 8 bases align to TRBD2. Germline CDR1 SGHTA, CDR2 FQGNSA. The CDR3 loop spans 16 amino acids. The CDR3 DNA sequence: TGTGCCAACAGCACTACCGGGACTAGGGCAGCAGATACGCAGTATTTT. Its protein product is CANSTTGTRAADTQYF.

This clonotype was found a few times. The rearrangement joins TRBV7-8 to TRBJ2-3, with 14 nucleotides matching TRBD2. V was clipped by 5 bases and J by 2 bases; unmatched bases: 6. Germline assignment: CDR1 SGHVS and CDR2 FQNEAQ. The CDR3 sequence is 17 residues long. The CDR3 DNA is TGTGCCAGCAGCCGGACTAGCGGGAGGTCCCCCACAGATACGCAGTATTTT. Its protein product is CASSRTSGRSPTDTQYF.

This chain connects TRBV9 to TRBJ1-2; the match to TRBD1 covers 7 bases. The trim removed 4 bases at V and 4 bases at J, leaving 10 bases unmatched. The CDR3 totals 15 residues. Germline values: CDR1 SGDLS, CDR2 YYNGEE. The CDR3 region is CASSPPTGTFYGYTF. CDR3 coding DNA: TGTGCCAGCAGCCCCCCGACAGGGACTTTCTATGGCTACACCTTC.

The chain combines TRBV12-3 or TRBV12-4 with TRBJ2-1; TRBD2 agrees at 8 bases. The J call could be wrong; TRBJ2-7 is a better fit for the DNA end. This CDR3 is built from 16 residues. In nucleotides, the CDR3 is TGTGCCAGCAGTTTATGGGTAGCGGGGTCCTACAATGAGCAGTACTTC. This translates into CASSLWVAGSYNEQYF.

In this sample, this clonotype turned up a few times. V usage is TRBV20-1 and J usage is TRBJ2-5; the D gene is possibly TRBD2 (6 bases). The CDR3 consists of 18 residues. Looked up from germline, CDR1 is DFQATT and CDR2 is SNEGSKA (reference sequence). V was shortened by 0 bases and J by 4 bases, with 24 bases between the two germline ends. The CDR3 region is CSARDIGGLLGSRETQYF. The CDR3 DNA follows: TGCAGTGCTAGAGATATCGGGGGTTTGTTGGGAAGTAGAGAGACCCAGTACTTC.

J is TRBJ1-6 and V is TRBV27; 8 bases match TRBD1. The CDR3 covers 15 residues. Losses at the gene ends were 6 bases for V and 7 bases for J; bases not matched to a gene: 8. The germline gives CDR1 MNHEY, CDR2 SMNVEV (reference sequence). DNA of the CDR3: TGTGCCAGCAGCCGCGGGGACAGGTTAAATTCACCCCTCCACTTT. The encoded protein is CASSRGDRLNSPLHF.

This clonotype has only a few counts. As DNA, the CDR3 is TGCAGTGCCATCGGGACTGACAATGAGCAGTTCTTC. Its protein product is CSAIGTDNEQFF. The chain employs TRBV20-1 and TRBJ2-1; D might be TRBD2 (6 bases). The V gene lost 6 bases and the J gene lost 5 bases, with 11 bases spanning the gap. Germline V gene lookup returns CDR1 DFQATT and CDR2 SNEGSKA (reference sequence). CDR3 length: 12 residues.

The rearrangement joins TRBV20-1 to TRBJ2-1; the D gene is possibly TRBD2 (6 bases). The J call may be in error: the DNA end matches TRBJ2-7 better. The CDR3 length is 14 residues. Germline CDR1 reads DFQATT; CDR2 reads SNEGSKA (reference sequence). CDR3 in DNA: TGCAGTGGAATGGGGGGAGGCTCCTACAATGAGCAGTACTTC. Its translation: CSGMGGGSYNEQYF.

This sequence joins TRBV20-1 and TRBJ1-6; TRBD1 aligns across 10 bases. V shed 6 bases, J shed 1 base, and the junction held 12 bases outside the gene matches. The CDR3 contains 18 residues. Germline V gene sequence: CDR1 DFQATT, CDR2 SNEGSKA (reference sequence). As DNA, the CDR3 is TGCAGTGCCCCCCCCCTGGACAGGGGGACGTCCTATAATTCACCCCTCCACTTT. It is translated as CSAPPLDRGTSYNSPLHF.

The rearrangement joins TRBV28 to TRBJ2-1; D unclear. Trimming shortened V by 6 bases and J by 5 bases, and 14 bases separated the two germline ends. From germline, CDR1 is MDHEN and CDR2 SYDVKM. The CDR3 runs 14 residues. DNA for the CDR3: TGTGCCAGCAGCATAATACGGAGAAACAATGAGCAGTTCTTC. Translated: CASSIIRRNNEQFF.

The genes are TRBV6-1 and TRBJ2-7; D might be TRBD2 (6 bases). The tail of the sequence fits TRBJ2-5 better, so the J call may be wrong. The germline gives CDR1 MNHNS, CDR2 SASEGT. The CDR3 consists of 15 residues. The CDR3 DNA follows: TGTGCCAGCAGGTTATTCAGCCTTGGAGGGGAGACCCAGTACTTC. Translated, it gives CASRLFSLGGETQYF.